This T cell receptor beta chain appears in the sequencing data of a study of cytomegalovirus exposure and HLA in healthy donors. Turning to this clone: No antigen is known for it.

TCRdb's table, derived via immunoSEQ multiplex PCR, lists solely in-frame clones and lacks some. Seen here are 150,000 or so clones, 85% observed once, and the top ten hold 2% to 2.5%. Trimming cost V 0 bases and J 7 bases; bases outside gene matches: 4. Germline CDR1 is SGHRS and CDR2 is YFSETQ. The CDR3 loop spans 13 amino acids. General observations from the study: The finding came from a later analysis; first-cohort TCR clusters tended to co-occur in the approximately 120 validation repertoires.

The sequencing sample was made of PBMCs. This rearrangement joins TRBV5-1 to TRBJ2-7; 7 positions match TRBD2. The sequence came from a man aged 30 to 45 in good health and CMV-seropositive. The DNA for the CDR3 is TGCGCCAGCAGCTTGGAACGGGGAGGGGAGCAGTACTTC. Amino acids: CASSLERGGEQYF. The entire variable domain, with the rest obtained from reference TRBV5-1 and TRBJ2-7, is as follows: KAGVTQTPRYLIKTRGQQVTLSCSPISGHRSVSWYQQTPGQGLQFLFEYFSETQRNKGNFPGRFSGRQFSNSRSEMNVSTLELGDSALYLCASSLERGGEQYFGPGTRLTVT.